The clone carrying this T cell receptor (beta chain) was found once. Its antigen is currently unknown. This record comes from a study of T cell responses to AZD1222 COVID-19 vaccine. Sequencing used immunoSEQ multiplex PCR; TCRdb keeps in-frame clones, though not all of them. This sample has tens of thousands of clones, with roughly 80% found just once. Whole-study findings and limits: Unmutated variant regions are reportedly the target of nearly half of TCRs that are spike-specific.

Germline loops: CDR1 MNHEY, CDR2 SMNVEV (reference sequence). The CDR3 runs to 13 residues. Trimming took 3 bases from V and 5 from J, leaving 10 bases between them. The V gene is TRBV27, the J gene TRBJ2-5; perhaps D is TRBD1 or TRBD2 (7 bases each). This receptor was identified in an adult who received the AZD1222 COVID-19 vaccine. The sample consisted of peripheral blood, taken 28 days after the second AZD1222 dose. The CDR3 loop is CASSFQGGETQYF. For the CDR3, the DNA is TGTGCCAGCAGTTTCCAGGGGGGGGAGACCCAGTACTTC.